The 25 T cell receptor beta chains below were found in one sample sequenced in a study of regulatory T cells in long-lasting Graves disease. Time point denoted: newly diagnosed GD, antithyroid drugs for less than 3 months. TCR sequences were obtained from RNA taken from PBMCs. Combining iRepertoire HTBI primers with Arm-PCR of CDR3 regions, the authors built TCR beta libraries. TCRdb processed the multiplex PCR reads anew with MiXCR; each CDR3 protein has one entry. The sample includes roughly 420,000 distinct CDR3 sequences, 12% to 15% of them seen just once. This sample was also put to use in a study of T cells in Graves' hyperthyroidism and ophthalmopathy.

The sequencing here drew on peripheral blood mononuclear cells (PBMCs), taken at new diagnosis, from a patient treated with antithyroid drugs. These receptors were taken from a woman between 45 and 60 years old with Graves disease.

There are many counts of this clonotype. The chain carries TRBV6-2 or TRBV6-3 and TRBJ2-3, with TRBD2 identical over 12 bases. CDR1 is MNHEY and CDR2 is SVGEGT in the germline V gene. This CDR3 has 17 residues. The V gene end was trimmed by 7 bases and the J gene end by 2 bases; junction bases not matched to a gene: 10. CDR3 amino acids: CASIRNLAGGSTDTQYF. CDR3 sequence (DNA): TGTGCCAGCATCCGGAACCTAGCGGGAGGGTCCACAGATACGCAGTATTTT.

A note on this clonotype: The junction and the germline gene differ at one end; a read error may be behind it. CDR3 sequence: CASREEAYEQYF. As DNA, the CDR3 is TGTGCCAGCAGGGAAGAGGCCTACGAGCAGTACTTC. This chain joins TRBV6-1 and TRBJ2-7; D is uncertain. Germline V gene sequence: CDR1 MNHNS, CDR2 SASEGT. The CDR3 totals 12 residues.

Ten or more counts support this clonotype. The CDR3 bases are TGTGCCAGCAGCCCGGACCCACTGTCAGATACGCAGTATTTT. It encodes CASSPDPLSDTQYF. The chain has TRBV7-2 and TRBJ2-3; D uncertain. Germline V gives CDR1 SGHTA, CDR2 FQGNSA. The CDR3 sequence is 14 residues long. The V gene lost 5 bases and the J gene lost 4 bases, with 13 bases spanning the gap. The full variable domain, in which reference TRBV7-2 and TRBJ2-3 provide the parts outside the CDR3, is GAGVSQSPSNKVTEKGKDVELRCDPISGHTALYWYRQSLGQGLEFLIYFQGNSAPDKSGLPSDRFSAERTGGSVSTLTIQRTQQEDSAVYLCASSPDPLSDTQYFGPGTRLTVL.

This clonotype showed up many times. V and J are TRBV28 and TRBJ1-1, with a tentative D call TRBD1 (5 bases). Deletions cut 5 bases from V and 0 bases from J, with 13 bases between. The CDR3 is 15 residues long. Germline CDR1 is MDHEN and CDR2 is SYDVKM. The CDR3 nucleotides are TGTGCCAGCAGTCCTTTCGACAGACTGAACACTGAAGCTTTCTTT. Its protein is CASSPFDRLNTEAFF.

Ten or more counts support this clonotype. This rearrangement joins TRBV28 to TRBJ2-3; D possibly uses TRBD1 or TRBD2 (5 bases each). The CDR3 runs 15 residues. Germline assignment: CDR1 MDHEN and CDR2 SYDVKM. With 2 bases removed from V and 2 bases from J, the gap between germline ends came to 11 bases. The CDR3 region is CASSLRYGTTDTQYF. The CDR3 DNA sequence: TGTGCCAGCAGTTTAAGATATGGGACCACAGATACGCAGTATTTT.

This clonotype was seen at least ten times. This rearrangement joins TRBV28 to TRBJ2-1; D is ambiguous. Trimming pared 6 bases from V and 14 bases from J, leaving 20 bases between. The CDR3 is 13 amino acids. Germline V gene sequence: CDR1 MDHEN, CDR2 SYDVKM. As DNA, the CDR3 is TGTGCCAGCAGACCCCCGGCCCTCCTGGGTGAGTTCTTC. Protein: CASRPPALLGEFF.

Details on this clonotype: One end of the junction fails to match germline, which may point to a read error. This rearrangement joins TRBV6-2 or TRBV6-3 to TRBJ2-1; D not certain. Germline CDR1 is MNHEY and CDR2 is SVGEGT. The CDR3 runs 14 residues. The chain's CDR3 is CASSYIRLYDEQLF. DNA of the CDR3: TGTGCCAGCAGTTATATCCGGCTCTACGATGAGCAGCTCTTC.

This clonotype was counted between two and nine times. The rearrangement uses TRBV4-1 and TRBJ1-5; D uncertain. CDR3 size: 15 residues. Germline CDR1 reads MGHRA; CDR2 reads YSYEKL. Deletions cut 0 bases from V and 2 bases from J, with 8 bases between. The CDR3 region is CASSQDSKGNQPQHF. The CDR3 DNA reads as TGCGCCAGCAGCCAAGATTCGAAGGGCAATCAGCCCCAGCATTTT.

This CDR3 reads CASSSETIGEQFF. The CDR3 DNA is TGTGCCAGCAGTTCGGAGACTATCGGGGAGCAGTTCTTC. The chain uses TRBV28 and TRBJ2-1; TRBD2 might be the D (5 bases). Germline assignment: CDR1 MDHEN and CDR2 SYDVKM. V was clipped by 4 bases and J by 10 bases, with 14 bases between them. The CDR3 runs 13 residues.

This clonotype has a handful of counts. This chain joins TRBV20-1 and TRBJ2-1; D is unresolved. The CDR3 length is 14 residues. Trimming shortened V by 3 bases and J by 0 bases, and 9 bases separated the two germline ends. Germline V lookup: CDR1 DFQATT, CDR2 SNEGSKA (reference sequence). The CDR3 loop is CSASEQFSYNEQFF. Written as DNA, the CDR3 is TGCAGTGCTAGTGAGCAATTCTCCTACAATGAGCAGTTCTTC.

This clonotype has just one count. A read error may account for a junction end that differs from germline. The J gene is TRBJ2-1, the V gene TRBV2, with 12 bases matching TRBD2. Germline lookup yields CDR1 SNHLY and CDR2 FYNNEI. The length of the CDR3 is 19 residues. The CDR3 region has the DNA TGTGCCGGCAGTGACTATTCTAGCGGGAGGGCCCTCGCGGACAATGAGCAGTTCTTC. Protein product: CAGSDYSSGRALADNEQFF.

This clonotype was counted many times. The CDR3 here is CASSLQQDYEQYF. The CDR3 coding sequence is TGCGCCAGCAGCTTGCAACAGGACTACGAGCAGTACTTC. The chain carries TRBV5-1 and TRBJ2-7; maybe TRBD1 (5 bases). The CDR3 spans 13 residues. Germline V gene sequence: CDR1 SGHRS, CDR2 YFSETQ. Trimming took 1 base from V and 3 from J, leaving 8 bases between them. Full variable domain (remainder filled in from reference TRBV5-1 and TRBJ2-7): KAGVTQTPRYLIKTRGQQVTLSCSPISGHRSVSWYQQTPGQGLQFLFEYFSETQRNKGNFPGRFSGRQFSNSRSEMNVSTLELGDSALYLCASSLQQDYEQYFGPGTRLTVT.

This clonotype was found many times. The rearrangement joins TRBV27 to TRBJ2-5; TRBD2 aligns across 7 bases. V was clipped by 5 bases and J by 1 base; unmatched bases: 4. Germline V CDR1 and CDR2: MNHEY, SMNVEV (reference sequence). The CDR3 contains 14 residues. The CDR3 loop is CASSPGTTQETQYF. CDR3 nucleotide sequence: TGTGCCAGCAGTCCAGGGACTACCCAAGAGACCCAGTACTTC.

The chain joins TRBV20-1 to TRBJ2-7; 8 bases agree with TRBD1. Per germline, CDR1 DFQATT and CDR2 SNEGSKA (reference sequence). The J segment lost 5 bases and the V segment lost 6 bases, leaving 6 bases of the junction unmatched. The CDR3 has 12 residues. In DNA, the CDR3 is TGCAGTGCCCCGACAGGGGAAGACGAGCAGTACTTC. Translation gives CSAPTGEDEQYF.

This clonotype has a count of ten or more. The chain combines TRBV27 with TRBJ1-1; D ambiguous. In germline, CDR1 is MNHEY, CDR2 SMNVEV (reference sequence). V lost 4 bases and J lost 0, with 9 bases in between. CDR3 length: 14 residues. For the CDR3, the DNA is TGTGCCAGCAGTTCCCCCAATATGAACACTGAAGCTTTCTTT. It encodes CASSSPNMNTEAFF.

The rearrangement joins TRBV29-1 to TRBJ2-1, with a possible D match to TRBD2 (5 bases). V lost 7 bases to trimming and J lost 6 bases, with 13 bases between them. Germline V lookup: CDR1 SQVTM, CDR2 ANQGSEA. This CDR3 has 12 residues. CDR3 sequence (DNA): TGCAGCGGGGGATCTGGAGGCAATGAGCAGTTCTTC. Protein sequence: CSGGSGGNEQFF.

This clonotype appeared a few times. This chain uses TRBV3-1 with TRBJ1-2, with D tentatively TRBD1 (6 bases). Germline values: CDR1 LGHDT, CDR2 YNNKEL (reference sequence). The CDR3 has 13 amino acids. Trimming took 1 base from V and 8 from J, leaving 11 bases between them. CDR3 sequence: CASSQGAGEGYTF. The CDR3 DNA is TGTGCCAGCAGCCAAGGTGCAGGGGAAGGCTACACCTTC.

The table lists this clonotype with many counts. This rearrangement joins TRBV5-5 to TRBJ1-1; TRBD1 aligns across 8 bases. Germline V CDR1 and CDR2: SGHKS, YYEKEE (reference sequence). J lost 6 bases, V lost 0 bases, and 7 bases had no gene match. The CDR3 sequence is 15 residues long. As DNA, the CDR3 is TGTGCCAGCAGCTTGGTAGTGCAGGGGGCGGCTGAAGCTTTCTTT. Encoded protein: CASSLVVQGAAEAFF.

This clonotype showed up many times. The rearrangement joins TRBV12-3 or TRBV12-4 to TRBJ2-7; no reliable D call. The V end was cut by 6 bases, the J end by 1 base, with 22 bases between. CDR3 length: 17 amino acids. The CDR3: CASSPPPRFRLSYEQYF. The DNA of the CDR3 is TGTGCCAGCAGCCCACCCCCCAGGTTTAGATTATCCTACGAGCAGTACTTC.

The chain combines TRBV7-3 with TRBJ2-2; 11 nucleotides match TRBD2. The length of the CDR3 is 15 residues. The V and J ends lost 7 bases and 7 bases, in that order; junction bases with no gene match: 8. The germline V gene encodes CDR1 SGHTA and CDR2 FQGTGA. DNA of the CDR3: TGTGCCAGCACCCTAGAACTAGCGGGAGTCGGGGAGCTGTTTTTT. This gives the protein CASTLELAGVGELFF.

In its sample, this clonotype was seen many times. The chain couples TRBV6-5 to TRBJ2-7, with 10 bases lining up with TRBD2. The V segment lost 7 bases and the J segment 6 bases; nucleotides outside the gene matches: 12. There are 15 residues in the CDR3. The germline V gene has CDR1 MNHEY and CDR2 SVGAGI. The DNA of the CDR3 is TGTGCCAGCATGTTACAAACTAGCGGGAAGGGCGAGCAGTACTTC. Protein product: CASMLQTSGKGEQYF.

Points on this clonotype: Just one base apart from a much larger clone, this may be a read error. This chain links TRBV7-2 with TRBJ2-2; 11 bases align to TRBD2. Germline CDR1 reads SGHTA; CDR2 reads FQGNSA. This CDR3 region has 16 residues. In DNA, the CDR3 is TGTGTCAGCAGCCAGCTAGCGGGAGGCGAGACCGGGGAGCTGTTTTTT. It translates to CVSSQLAGGETGELFF.

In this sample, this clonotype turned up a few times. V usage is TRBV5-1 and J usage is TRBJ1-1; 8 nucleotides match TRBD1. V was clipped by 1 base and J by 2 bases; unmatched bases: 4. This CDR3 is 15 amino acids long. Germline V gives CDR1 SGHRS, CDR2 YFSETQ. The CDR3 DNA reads TGCGCCAGCAGCTTGCGAGGACAGGGAAACACTGAAGCTTTCTTT. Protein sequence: CASSLRGQGNTEAFF.

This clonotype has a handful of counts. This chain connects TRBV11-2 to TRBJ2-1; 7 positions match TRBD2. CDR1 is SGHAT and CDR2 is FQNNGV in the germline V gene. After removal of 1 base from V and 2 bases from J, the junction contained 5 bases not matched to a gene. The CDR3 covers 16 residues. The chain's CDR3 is CASSLVSSGPYNEQFF. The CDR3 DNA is TGTGCCAGCAGCTTAGTTAGTAGCGGGCCCTACAATGAGCAGTTCTTC. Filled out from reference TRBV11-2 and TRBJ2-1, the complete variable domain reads EAGVAQSPRYKIIEKRQSVAFWCNPISGHATLYWYQQILGQGPKLLIQFQNNGVVDDSQLPKDRFSAERLKGVDSTLKIQPAKLEDSAVYLCASSLVSSGPYNEQFFGPGTRLTVL.

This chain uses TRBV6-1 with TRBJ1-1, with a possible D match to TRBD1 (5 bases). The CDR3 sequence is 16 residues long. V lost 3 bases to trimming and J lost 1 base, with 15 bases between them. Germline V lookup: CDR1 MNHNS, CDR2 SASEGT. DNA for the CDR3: TGTGCCAGCAGTGAGAGGGACCGACTGCCGAACACTGAAGCTTTCTTT. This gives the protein CASSERDRLPNTEAFF.